This passage covers 10 T cell receptor beta chains from one sample sequenced in a study of T cell responses to AZD1222 COVID-19 vaccine. TCRdb keeps only in-frame clones here, not all; method: immunoSEQ multiplex PCR. The sample contains about 140,000 clones, just under 95% of which appear only once. The sample consisted of peripheral blood, taken on day 0 of AZD1222 vaccination. All receptors derive from an adult in good health.

The gene calls are TRBV9 and TRBJ1-3, with a weak D call TRBD1 (6 bases). The germline CDR1 and CDR2 sequences are SGDLS and YYNGEE. With 4 bases removed from V and 3 bases from J, the gap between germline ends came to 20 bases. CDR3 size: 17 residues. Here the CDR3 reads CASSLLGTPGDGNTIYF. CDR3 nucleotide sequence: TGTGCCAGCAGCTTACTTGGGACCCCAGGGGATGGAAACACCATATATTTT.

This chain uses TRBV19 with TRBJ2-7; 14 nucleotides match TRBD2. CDR1 and CDR2 from the germline V gene are LNHDA and SQIVND (reference sequence). This CDR3 has 15 residues. The ends lost 6 bases at V and 5 bases at J; junction bases unmatched: 6. CDR3 region: CASRATSGRENEQYF. The CDR3 DNA follows: TGTGCCAGTAGGGCGACTAGCGGGAGGGAGAACGAGCAGTACTTC.

This clone was seen a few times. J is TRBJ1-3 and V is TRBV18; 7 nucleotides align to TRBD1. CDR1 and CDR2 (germline): KGHSH, LQKENI. The CDR3 is 15 residues long. After removal of 3 bases from V and 2 bases from J, the junction contained 4 bases not matched to a gene. The DNA of the CDR3 is TGTGCCAGCTCACCCAAGACAGGGCCTGGAAACACCATATATTTT. Translating it yields CASSPKTGPGNTIYF.

This rearrangement joins TRBV28 to TRBJ2-7, with TRBD2 identical over 8 bases. The trim removed 10 bases at V and 2 bases at J, leaving 19 bases unmatched. The CDR3 contains 17 residues. From germline, CDR1 is MDHEN and CDR2 SYDVKM. The DNA for the CDR3 is TGTGCCACCAGACCCTCCCCTGGAGCGGGGGCGGCCTACGAGCAGTACTTC. This encodes CATRPSPGAGAAYEQYF. Complete variable domain (other parts from reference TRBV28 and TRBJ2-7): DVKVTQSSRYLVKRTGEKVFLECVQDMDHENMFWYRQDPGLGLRLIYFSYDVKMKEKGDIPEGYSVSREKKERFSLILESASTNQTSMYLCATRPSPGAGAAYEQYFGPGTRLTVT.

This chain links TRBV15 with TRBJ1-1, with unresolved D. V gave up 1 base and J gave up 1 base, with 10 bases separating them. Germline V CDR1 and CDR2: LNHNV, YYDKDF (reference sequence). The CDR3 totals 15 residues. The CDR3 DNA reads TGTGCCACCAGCAGAGGCGACACCCCGAACACTGAAGCTTTCTTT. The encoded protein is CATSRGDTPNTEAFF.

The CDR3 nucleotides read TGTGCCACCAGTGACCATACAGGGGAAGCTAAAGGTGGAAAACTGTTTTTT. Translating it yields CATSDHTGEAKGGKLFF. The chain combines TRBV24-1 with TRBJ1-4; TRBD1 agrees at 7 bases. V was pared by 4 bases and J by 10 bases, with 17 bases of the junction left unmatched. Per germline, CDR1 KGHDR and CDR2 SFDVKD. The CDR3 totals 17 residues.

The rearrangement uses TRBV4-1 and TRBJ1-2; D remains unclear. Germline V gives CDR1 MGHRA, CDR2 YSYEKL. The CDR3 is 15 residues long. Trimming stripped 9 bases from V and 4 bases from J, with 21 bases between. For the CDR3, the DNA is TGCGCCAGTAAGGAAGGGTCAGGCCAACCCTATGGCTACACCTTC. It translates to CASKEGSGQPYGYTF.

The chain recombines TRBV4-1 with TRBJ1-1; 10 positions match TRBD1. In germline, CDR1 is MGHRA, CDR2 YSYEKL. Germline trimming cut 2 bases from V and 5 bases from J; bases unmatched to any gene: 8. The CDR3 runs 16 residues. The CDR3 sequence: CASSQYETGGRTEAFF. As DNA, the CDR3 is TGCGCCAGCAGCCAATATGAGACAGGGGGCCGGACTGAAGCTTTCTTT.

The chain employs TRBV7-6 and TRBJ2-7; a possible D gene is TRBD2 (5 bases). The CDR3 contains 13 residues. Germline CDR1 SGHVS, CDR2 FNYEAQ. Trimming stripped 5 bases from V and 3 bases from J, with 11 bases between. In nucleotides, the CDR3 is TGTGCCAGCAGCAGGGAGTTTAACTACGAGCAGTACTTC. Residues: CASSREFNYEQYF.

The chain links TRBV10-3 to TRBJ2-7, with a possible D match to TRBD1 (6 bases). Per germline, CDR1 ENHRY and CDR2 SYGVKD. Trimming removed 6 bases from V and 3 bases from J, with 12 bases in between. The CDR3 runs 13 residues. This CDR3 is CAIRADRSYEQYF. The CDR3 DNA sequence: TGTGCCATCAGAGCCGACAGGAGCTACGAGCAGTACTTC.